One sample yielded the 10 T cell receptor beta chains listed below, sequenced in a study of T cells in Graves' hyperthyroidism and ophthalmopathy (dated by TCRdb to the late 2010s). The library was generated by multiplex PCR. For sequencing, an Illumina HiSeq 2000 was employed. The TCR beta CDR3 regions were amplified from RNA transcripts. The TCR CDR3 was subjected to a first round of RT-PCR using the HTBI primer set and the Qiagen OneStep RT-PCR kit. In-frame beta chains were kept once TCRdb had trimmed the public reads at Q25 with fastp and called clones with MiXCR. Under each unique CDR3 protein, matching rows form one entry showing the most common genes and DNA. This sample has approximately 430,000 distinct CDR3 sequences in its table, and roughly 14% of those were observed once. 13% of the sample is taken by the ten largest. The specimen sequenced was blood. These receptors were obtained from a man younger than 35 with Graves' ophthalmopathy.

This clonotype showed up many times. This chain connects TRBV12-3 or TRBV12-4 to TRBJ2-1; 7 positions agree with TRBD1. V was pared by 5 bases and J by 4 bases, with 5 bases of the junction left unmatched. This CDR3 has 14 residues. This CDR3 is CASSPGTAYNEQFF. CDR3 in DNA: TGTGCCAGCAGTCCCGGGACAGCTTACAATGAGCAGTTCTTC.

This clonotype was counted many times. The rearrangement links TRBV20-1 to TRBJ2-3; D possibly corresponds to TRBD1 (6 bases). The germline gives CDR1 DFQATT, CDR2 SNEGSKA (reference sequence). The CDR3 has 14 residues. V was shortened by 3 bases and J by 8 bases, with 18 bases between the two germline ends. The CDR3 is CSARATGLAATQYF. The DNA for the CDR3 is TGCAGTGCTAGGGCCACAGGGCTGGCAGCTACGCAGTATTTT.

This clonotype was picked up many times. The V call is TRBV7-2, the J call TRBJ1-5; D remains ambiguous. Germline CDR1 and CDR2: SGHTA and FQGNSA. This CDR3 spans 15 amino acids. Trimming shortened V by 2 bases and J by 1 base, and 9 bases separated the two germline ends. The CDR3 nucleotides are TGTGCCAGCAGCTTACCCCCAGGCAGCAATCAGCCCCAGCATTTT. Translating it yields CASSLPPGSNQPQHF.

Regarding this clonotype: A much larger clonotype is one base distant, so this may be a read error. CDR3 nucleotide sequence: TGTGCCACTAGTAAGAGCCGGGCAGCGGGAGGGACCCAGTACTTC. This gives the protein CATSKSRAAGGTQYF. This sequence joins TRBV15 and TRBJ2-5; 9 nucleotides line up with TRBD2. Trimming at V came to 9 bases and at J to 7 bases, leaving 15 bases not matched to a gene. The CDR3 consists of 15 residues. From germline, CDR1 is LNHNV and CDR2 YYDKDF (reference sequence).

The chain uses TRBV4-1 and TRBJ2-5; TRBD2 agrees at 8 bases. The germline gives CDR1 MGHRA, CDR2 YSYEKL. The CDR3 spans 17 residues. V trimming: 2 bases; J trimming: 0 bases; junction bases outside the gene matches: 8. Written as DNA, the CDR3 is TGCGCCAGCAGCCAATCTTTGGCTAGCGGGTACCAAGAGACCCAGTACTTC. Translation gives CASSQSLASGYQETQYF.

The sample holds a few counts of this clonotype. The chain employs TRBV19 and TRBJ1-1; D gene unclear. V was shortened by 7 bases and J by 3 bases, with 12 bases between the two germline ends. CDR1 is LNHDA, CDR2 SQIVND, per germline (reference sequence). The CDR3 extends over 13 amino acids. CDR3 bases: TGTGCCAGTACTTATCAACTCGACACTGAAGCTTTCTTT. Translated, it gives CASTYQLDTEAFF.

The chain uses TRBV14 and TRBJ2-5, with 11 bases aligning to TRBD2. CDR1 is SGHDN and CDR2 is FVKESK in the germline V gene. The CDR3 totals 17 residues. With V trimmed by 0 bases and J by 5 bases, 8 bases remained unmatched. CDR3 amino acids: CASSQDWTSGRYETQYF. The CDR3 nucleotides read TGTGCCAGCAGCCAAGATTGGACTAGCGGGCGGTACGAGACCCAGTACTTC.

The table lists this clonotype with a few counts. The J gene is TRBJ2-7, the V gene TRBV6-1; the match to TRBD2 covers 9 bases. Germline assignment: CDR1 MNHNS and CDR2 SASEGT. The CDR3 covers 16 residues. V was clipped by 7 bases and J by 4 bases; unmatched bases: 14. This CDR3 is CASILTPAGGTYEQYF. DNA of the CDR3: TGTGCCAGCATCCTCACTCCAGCGGGGGGCACATACGAGCAGTACTTC.

The chain uses TRBV11-2 and TRBJ2-5; TRBD2 matches at 11 bases. The V segment lost 1 base and the J segment 3 bases; nucleotides outside the gene matches: 7. This CDR3 has 17 residues. Germline V gives CDR1 SGHAT, CDR2 FQNNGV. Here the CDR3 DNA reads TGTGCCAGCAGCTTAGCGTTTAGCGGGGGGGCAGAAGAGACCCAGTACTTC. It encodes CASSLAFSGGAEETQYF.

This clonotype was seen more than once but under ten times. V is TRBV9 and J is TRBJ2-3, with 9 positions matching TRBD1. CDR1 SGDLS and CDR2 YYNGEE come from the germline V gene. Losses at the gene ends were 3 bases for V and 1 base for J; bases not matched to a gene: 6. This CDR3 is 16 amino acids long. The CDR3 coding sequence is TGTGCCAGCAGCGCTTGGACAGGGGCGGGCACAGATACGCAGTATTTT. As protein: CASSAWTGAGTDTQYF.